This T cell receptor beta chain was sequenced for a study of OX40 agonist ivuxolimab in advanced cancers. Overall study context: Dose-escalation patients had hepatocellular carcinoma, melanoma, renal cell or head and neck cancer.

This CDR3 contains 17 residues. Germline-derived CDR1 and CDR2 are MDHEN and SYDVKM. V shed 6 bases and J 0 bases; nucleotides not matched to a gene: 10. The protocol was immunoSEQ multiplex PCR, while the TCRdb copy is restricted to in-frame clones and leaves out a portion. Counted here are about 76,000 clones, about 88% occurring once; the ten biggest clones make up under 15%. The clonotype was recovered from an adult with an advanced solid tumor such as melanoma, head and neck, liver or kidney cancer. The chain recombines TRBV28 with TRBJ1-1; 10 bases match TRBD1. The specimen was CD4+ or CD8+ T cells sorted from blood, collected in a trial of the OX40 agonist ivuxolimab. Here the CDR3 reads CASSFGQGEYLNTEAFF. The CDR3, as DNA: TGTGCCAGCAGCTTCGGACAGGGGGAGTACCTGAACACTGAAGCTTTCTTT.